This T cell receptor (beta chain) was sequenced during a study of CD8 T cells in ankylosing spondylitis. Study outcomes and limitations: It appeared that ankylosing spondylitis blood was characterized by a TCR beta motif of under ten highly homologous variants.

In making TCR beta libraries, quantitative 5'-RACE with molecular barcodes was used. Each CDR3 protein gets one entry after TCRdb re-called the 5' RACE reads with MiXCR. The repertoire holds roughly 700,000 distinct CDR3 sequences, under 20% seen once, with about a fifth in the top ten. This clonotype was seen a handful of times. Its antigen is currently unknown. Germline CDR1 is SGHAT and CDR2 is FQDESV (reference sequence). Between the trimmed V and J ends, which lost 7 bases and 5 bases, there was a span of 24 bases. The CDR3 consists of 17 residues. The gene calls are TRBV11-1 and TRBJ1-5; D ambiguous. This sequence was found in a male donor with ankylosing spondylitis. Sequencing was done on a sample of blood, either unsorted or a sorted T cell fraction (not recorded which). Here the CDR3 DNA reads TGTGCCAGCACCACTCCCCGGGATTTGGGGTTATATCAGCCCCAGCATTTT. Translating gives CASTTPRDLGLYQPQHF.